This T cell receptor beta chain was captured by sequencing in a study of blood T cell repertoires in COVID-19. Study as a whole: PBMCs, B-cell-depleted T cells, or T cells provided the cDNA or gDNA that made up the material.

Followed longitudinally, the Seattle patients had been enrolled during active infection. The authors' processing: Estimates of nucleated cell counts were drawn from the amplification of reference gene primers. Profiled with immunoSEQ multiplex PCR; TCRdb holds only in-frame clones, not every one. That table is the source of V, J and clone size, and D and trimming were worked out from the DNA. The sample has 200,000 to 300,000 clones; approximately 80% are singletons. V was trimmed by 5 bases and J by 1 base, leaving 14 bases between them. CDR1 is SEHNR and CDR2 is FQNEAQ in the germline V gene (reference sequence). The CDR3 extends over 15 amino acids.

The sample was peripheral blood. This clonotype was sampled from an elderly woman with COVID-19, enrolled during active disease. V and J are TRBV7-9 and TRBJ1-1; D call uncertain. The CDR3 loop reads CASSPPGVGNTEAFF. The DNA of the CDR3 is TGTGCCAGCAGCCCCCCCGGGGTTGGGAACACTGAAGCTTTCTTT. Full variable domain (rest looked up from reference TRBV7-9 and TRBJ1-1): DTGVSQNPRHKITKRGQNVTFRCDPISEHNRLYWYRQTLGQGPEFLTYFQNEAQLEKSRLLSDRFSAERPKGSFSTLEIQRTEQGDSAMYLCASSPPGVGNTEAFFGQGTRLTVV.